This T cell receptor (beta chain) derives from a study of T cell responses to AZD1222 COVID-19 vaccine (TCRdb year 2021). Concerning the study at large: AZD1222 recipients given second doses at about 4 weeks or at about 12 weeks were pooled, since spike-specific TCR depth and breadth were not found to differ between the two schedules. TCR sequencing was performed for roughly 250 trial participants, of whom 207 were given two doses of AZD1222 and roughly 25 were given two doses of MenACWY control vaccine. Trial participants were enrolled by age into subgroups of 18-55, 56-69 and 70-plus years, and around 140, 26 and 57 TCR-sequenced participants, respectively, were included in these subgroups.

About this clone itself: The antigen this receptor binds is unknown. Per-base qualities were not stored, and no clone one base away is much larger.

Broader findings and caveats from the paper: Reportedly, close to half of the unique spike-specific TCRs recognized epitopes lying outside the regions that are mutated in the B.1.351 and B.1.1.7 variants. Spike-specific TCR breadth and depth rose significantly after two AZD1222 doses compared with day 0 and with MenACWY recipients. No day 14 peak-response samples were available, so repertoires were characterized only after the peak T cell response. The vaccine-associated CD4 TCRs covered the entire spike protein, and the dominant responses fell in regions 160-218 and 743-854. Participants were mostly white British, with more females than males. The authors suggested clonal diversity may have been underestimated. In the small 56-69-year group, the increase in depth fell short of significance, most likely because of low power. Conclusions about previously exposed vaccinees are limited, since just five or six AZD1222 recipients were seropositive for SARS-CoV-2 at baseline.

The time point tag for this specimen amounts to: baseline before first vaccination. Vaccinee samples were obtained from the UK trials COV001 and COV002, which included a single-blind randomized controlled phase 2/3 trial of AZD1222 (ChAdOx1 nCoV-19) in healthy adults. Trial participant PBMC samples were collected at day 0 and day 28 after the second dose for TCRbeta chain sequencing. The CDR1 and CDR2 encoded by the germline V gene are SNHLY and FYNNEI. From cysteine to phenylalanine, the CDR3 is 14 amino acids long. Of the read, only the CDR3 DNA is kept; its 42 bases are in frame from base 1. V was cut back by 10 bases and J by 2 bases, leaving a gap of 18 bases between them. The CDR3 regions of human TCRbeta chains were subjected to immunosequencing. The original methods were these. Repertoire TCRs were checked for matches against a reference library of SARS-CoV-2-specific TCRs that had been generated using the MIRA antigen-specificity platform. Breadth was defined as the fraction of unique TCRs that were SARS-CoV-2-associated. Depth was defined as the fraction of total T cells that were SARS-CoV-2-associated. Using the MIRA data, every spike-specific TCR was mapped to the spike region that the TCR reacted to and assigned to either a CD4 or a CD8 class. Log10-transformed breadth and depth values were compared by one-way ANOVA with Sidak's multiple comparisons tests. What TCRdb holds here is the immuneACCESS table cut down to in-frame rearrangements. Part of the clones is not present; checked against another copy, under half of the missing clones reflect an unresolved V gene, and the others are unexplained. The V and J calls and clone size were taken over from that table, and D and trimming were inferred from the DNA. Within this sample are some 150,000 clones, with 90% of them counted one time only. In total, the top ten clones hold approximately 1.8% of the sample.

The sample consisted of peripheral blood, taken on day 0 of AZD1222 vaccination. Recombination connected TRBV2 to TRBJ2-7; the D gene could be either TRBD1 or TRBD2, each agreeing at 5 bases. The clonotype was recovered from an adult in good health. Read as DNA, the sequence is TGTGCCATCCTTTCGCGTGAGGGGACCTACGAGCAGTACTTC. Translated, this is CAILSREGTYEQYF.